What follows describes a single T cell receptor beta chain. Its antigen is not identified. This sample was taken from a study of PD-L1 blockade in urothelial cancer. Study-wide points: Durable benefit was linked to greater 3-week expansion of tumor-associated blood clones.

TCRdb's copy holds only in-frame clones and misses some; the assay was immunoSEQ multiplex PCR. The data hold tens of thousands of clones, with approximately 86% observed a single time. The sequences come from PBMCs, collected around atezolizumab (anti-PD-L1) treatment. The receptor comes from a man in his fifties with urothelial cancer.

This CDR3 is CASSPDRVAYEQYF. The DNA of the CDR3 is TGTGCCAGCTCACCGGACAGGGTAGCCTACGAGCAGTACTTC. The chain couples TRBV18 to TRBJ2-7; 8 bases match TRBD1. With 3 bases clipped from V and 2 bases from J, the junction kept 3 bases outside the gene matches. Germline CDR1 KGHSH, CDR2 LQKENI. This CDR3 comprises 14 residues.